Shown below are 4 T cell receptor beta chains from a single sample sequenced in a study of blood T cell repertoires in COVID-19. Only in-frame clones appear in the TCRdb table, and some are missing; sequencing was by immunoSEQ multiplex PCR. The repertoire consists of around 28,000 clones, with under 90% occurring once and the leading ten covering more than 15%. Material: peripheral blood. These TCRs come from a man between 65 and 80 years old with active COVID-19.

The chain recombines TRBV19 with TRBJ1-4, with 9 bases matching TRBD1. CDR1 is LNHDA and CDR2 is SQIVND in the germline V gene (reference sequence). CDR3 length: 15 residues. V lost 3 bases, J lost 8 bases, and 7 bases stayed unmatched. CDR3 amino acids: CASSITGTGREKLFF. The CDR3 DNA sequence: TGTGCCAGTAGTATTACCGGGACAGGGCGAGAAAAACTGTTTTTT.

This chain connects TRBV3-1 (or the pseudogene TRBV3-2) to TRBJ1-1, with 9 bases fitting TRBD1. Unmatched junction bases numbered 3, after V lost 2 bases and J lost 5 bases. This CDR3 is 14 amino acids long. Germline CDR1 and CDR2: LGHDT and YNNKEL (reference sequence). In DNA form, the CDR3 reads TGTGCCAGCAGCCAAACAGGGGGCTCGACTGAAGCTTTCTTT. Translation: CASSQTGGSTEAFF.

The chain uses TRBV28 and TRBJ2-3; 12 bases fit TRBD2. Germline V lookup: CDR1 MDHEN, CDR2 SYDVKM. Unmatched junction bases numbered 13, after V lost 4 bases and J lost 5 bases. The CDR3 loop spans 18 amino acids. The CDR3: CASSSPSTSGGRGDTQYF. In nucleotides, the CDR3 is TGTGCCAGCAGTTCCCCTTCGACTAGCGGGGGCCGGGGAGATACGCAGTATTTT.

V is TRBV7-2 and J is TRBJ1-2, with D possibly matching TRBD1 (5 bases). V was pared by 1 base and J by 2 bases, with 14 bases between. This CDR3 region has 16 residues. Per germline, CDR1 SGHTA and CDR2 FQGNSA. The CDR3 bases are TGTGCCAGCAGCTTAGTCCCGACAGTCGGAAACTATGGCTACACCTTC. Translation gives CASSLVPTVGNYGYTF.